A single TCR beta chain is shown here with its context. The entry originates in a study of shared T cell receptors in the human thymus. CDR1 and CDR2 (germline): SGHTA, FQGNSA. The CDR3 covers 18 residues. V was cut by 1 base and J by 7 bases, with 23 bases left in between. TCRdb's table, derived via immunoSEQ multiplex PCR, lists solely in-frame clones and lacks some. The table has about 660,000 clones, more than 75% seen once. The same specimen was also included in a second study, on human thymus T cells. As that study records: The thymus tissue came from resections taken during corrective heart surgery. It looked as if thymic and blood repertoires used V and J genes in a biased way. Highly overlapping thymic repertoires in unrelated individuals were reported by related research.

The chain has TRBV7-2 and TRBJ2-4, with TRBD1 as a possible D gene (6 bases). The sample comprised thymocytes. This sequence was found in a boy younger than two with a congenital heart defect. Written as DNA, the CDR3 is TGTGCCAGCAGCTTAGGCAACCCACAGGGAACCTTCCGGAACATTCAGTACTTC. Translating it yields CASSLGNPQGTFRNIQYF.